Included here is one T cell receptor (beta chain) sequence, with context. This record comes from a study of OX40 agonist ivuxolimab in advanced cancers. Study overall: An anti-OX40 (CD134) antibody with agonistic activity, ivuxolimab, was administered to patients. The patients received ivuxolimab by intravenous route every 2 weeks at 0.01 to 10 mg/kg. People who had prior anti-PD-1, anti-PD-L1 or anti-CTLA-4 therapy could take part, and around 43% had some.

Excluded were patients having autoimmune disease history or systemic immunosuppression. The repertoire was sequenced with immunoSEQ multiplex PCR; TCRdb's copy has only in-frame clones and lacks some. The sample yields about 19,000 clones, roughly 68% seen once. This CDR3 region has 14 residues. CDR1 and CDR2 from the germline V gene are SGHRS and YFSETQ. V was clipped by 7 bases and J by 1 base, with 14 bases between them. This clonotype was sampled from an adult with an advanced solid tumor such as melanoma, head and neck, liver or kidney cancer. The V gene is TRBV5-1, the J gene TRBJ2-5; D might be TRBD1 (6 bases). Sequenced here: CD4+ or CD8+ T cells sorted from blood, sampled in a trial of the OX40 agonist ivuxolimab. This CDR3 reads CASRGQPSQETQYF. CDR3 DNA: TGCGCCAGCCGTGGACAGCCCTCCCAAGAGACCCAGTACTTC.